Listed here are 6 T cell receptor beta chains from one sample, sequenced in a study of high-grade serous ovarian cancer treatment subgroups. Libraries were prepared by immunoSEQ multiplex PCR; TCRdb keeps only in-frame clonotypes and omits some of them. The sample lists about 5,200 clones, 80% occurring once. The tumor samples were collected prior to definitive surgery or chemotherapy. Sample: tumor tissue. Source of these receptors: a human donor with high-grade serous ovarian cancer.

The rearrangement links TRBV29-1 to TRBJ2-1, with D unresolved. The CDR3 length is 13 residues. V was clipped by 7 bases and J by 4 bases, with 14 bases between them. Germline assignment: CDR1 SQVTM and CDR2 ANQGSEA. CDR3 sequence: CSAPAHPYNEQFF. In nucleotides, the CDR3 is TGCAGCGCCCCGGCGCACCCTTACAATGAGCAGTTCTTC.

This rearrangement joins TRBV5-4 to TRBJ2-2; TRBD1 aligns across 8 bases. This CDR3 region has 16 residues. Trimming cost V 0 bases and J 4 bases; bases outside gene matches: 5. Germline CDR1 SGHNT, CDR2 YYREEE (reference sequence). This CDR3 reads CASSLGRGLGTGELFF. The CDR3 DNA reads TGTGCCAGCAGCTTGGGCAGGGGGCTCGGCACCGGGGAGCTGTTTTTT.

CDR3 sequence (DNA): TGTGCCAGCCGAGTAGGCAGGGTGAACACCGGGGAGCTGTTTTTT. It codes for CASRVGRVNTGELFF. The chain employs TRBV2 and TRBJ2-2, with D possibly TRBD1 on 5 matching bases. V lost 8 bases, J lost 1 base, and 14 bases lay in between. The CDR3 loop spans 15 amino acids. Germline-derived CDR1 and CDR2 are SNHLY and FYNNEI.

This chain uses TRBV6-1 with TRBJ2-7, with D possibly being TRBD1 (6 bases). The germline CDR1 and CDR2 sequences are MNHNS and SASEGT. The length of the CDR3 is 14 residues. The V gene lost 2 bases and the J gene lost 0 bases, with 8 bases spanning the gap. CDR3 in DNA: TGTGCCAGCAGTGAAAGACAGGTCTCCTACGAGCAGTACTTC. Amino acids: CASSERQVSYEQYF.

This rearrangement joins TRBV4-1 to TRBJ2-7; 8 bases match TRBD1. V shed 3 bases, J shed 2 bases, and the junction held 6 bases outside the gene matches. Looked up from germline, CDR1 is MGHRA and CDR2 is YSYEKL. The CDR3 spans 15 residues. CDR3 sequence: CASSHSGTGAYEQYF. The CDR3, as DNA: TGCGCCAGCAGCCACTCCGGGACAGGAGCCTACGAGCAGTACTTC.

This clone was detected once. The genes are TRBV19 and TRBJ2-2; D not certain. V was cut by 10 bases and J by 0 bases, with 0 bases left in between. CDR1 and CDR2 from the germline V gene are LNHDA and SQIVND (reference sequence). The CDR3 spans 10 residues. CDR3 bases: TGTGCCACGAACACCGGGGAGCTGTTTTTT. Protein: CATNTGELFF.